The 3 T cell receptor beta chains listed next were all sequenced from one sample in a study of cytotoxic CD8 clonotypes in ibrutinib-treated CLL. Measured with immunoSEQ multiplex PCR; TCRdb has only the in-frame clones, and not every one. The repertoire consists of approximately 320,000 clones, with 67% occurring once and the leading ten covering roughly 6%. The material sequenced was PBMCs, taken after 36 months of ibrutinib treatment. The origin of the receptors is a human donor with chronic lymphocytic leukemia.

The gene calls are TRBV5-1 and TRBJ1-3; 11 bases agree with TRBD1. V shed 1 base, J shed 2 bases, and the junction held 2 bases outside the gene matches. Germline V CDR1 and CDR2: SGHRS, YFSETQ. The CDR3 totals 16 residues. CDR3 nucleotides: TGCGCCAGCAGCTTGCCGGGACAGGGGGCTGGAAACACCATATATTTT. Protein: CASSLPGQGAGNTIYF.

The chain links TRBV7-8 to TRBJ2-3; D may be TRBD2 (7 bases). V was cut by 2 bases and J by 0 bases, with 18 bases left in between. Germline V lookup: CDR1 SGHVS, CDR2 FQNEAQ. The CDR3 has 18 residues. This CDR3 reads CASSLKLGRGSSTDTQYF. The DNA for the CDR3 is TGTGCCAGCAGCTTAAAACTAGGGAGGGGGTCGAGCACAGATACGCAGTATTTT. The full variable domain, completed using reference TRBV7-8 and TRBJ2-3, is GAGVSQSPRYKVAKRGQDVALRCDPISGHVSLFWYQQALGQGPEFLTYFQNEAQLDKSGLPSDRFFAERPEGSVSTLKIQRTQQEDSAVYLCASSLKLGRGSSTDTQYFGPGTRLTVL.

The rearrangement links TRBV19 to TRBJ1-5; weak D call: TRBD1 (5 bases). CDR1 is LNHDA and CDR2 is SQIVND in the germline V gene (reference sequence). The length of the CDR3 is 14 residues. V shed 7 bases and J shed 6 bases, with 16 bases lying between them. In nucleotides, the CDR3 is TGTGCCAGTACTCACGGCGGGGGAGGTCAGCCCCAGCATTTT. The encoded protein is CASTHGGGGQPQHF. The full variable domain, with the rest looked up from reference TRBV19 and TRBJ1-5, is DGGITQSPKYLFRKEGQNVTLSCEQNLNHDAMYWYRQDPGQGLRLIYYSQIVNDFQKGDIAEGYSVSREKKESFPLTVTSAQKNPTAFYLCASTHGGGGQPQHFGDGTRLSIL.